This T cell receptor (beta chain) is from a study of CD8 T cells in ankylosing spondylitis. Study-level points and caveats: Eight or nine highly homologous variants formed a TCR beta motif that appeared characteristic of ankylosing spondylitis blood.

Trimming took 3 bases from V and 1 from J, leaving 9 bases between them. Germline CDR1 is SQVTM and CDR2 is ANQGSEA. This CDR3 has 13 residues. A few counts support this clonotype. The target antigen is unknown. Preparation of TCR beta libraries was done by quantitative 5'-RACE with molecular barcodes. TCRdb reprocessed the 5' RACE reads with MiXCR, giving one entry per CDR3 protein. The sample consists of 700,000 to 1,000,000 distinct CDR3 sequences, 10% to 15% of them appearing once. This clonotype was sampled from a male donor with ankylosing spondylitis. The chain recombines TRBV29-1 with TRBJ1-1, with D tentatively TRBD1 (5 bases). The sample comprised blood, either unsorted or a sorted T cell fraction (not recorded which). In DNA, the CDR3 is TGCAGCGTTGAGGGACGGCGGAACACTGAAGCTTTCTTT. Protein sequence: CSVEGRRNTEAFF.